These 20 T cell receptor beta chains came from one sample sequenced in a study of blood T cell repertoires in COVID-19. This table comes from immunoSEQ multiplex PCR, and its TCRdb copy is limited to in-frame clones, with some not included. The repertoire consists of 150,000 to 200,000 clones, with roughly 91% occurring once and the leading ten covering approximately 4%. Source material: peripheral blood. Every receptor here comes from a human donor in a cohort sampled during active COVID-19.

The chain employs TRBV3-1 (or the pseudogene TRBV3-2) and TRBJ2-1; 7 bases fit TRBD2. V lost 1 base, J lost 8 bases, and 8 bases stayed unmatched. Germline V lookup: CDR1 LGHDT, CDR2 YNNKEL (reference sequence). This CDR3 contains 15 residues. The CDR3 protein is CASSQAETSSDEQFF. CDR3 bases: TGTGCCAGCAGCCAAGCTGAGACTAGCAGCGATGAGCAGTTCTTC.

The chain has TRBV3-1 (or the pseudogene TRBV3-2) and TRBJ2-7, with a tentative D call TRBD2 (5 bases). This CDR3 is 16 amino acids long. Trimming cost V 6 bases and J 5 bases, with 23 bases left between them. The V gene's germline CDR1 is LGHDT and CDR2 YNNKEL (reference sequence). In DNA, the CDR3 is TGTGCCAGCAGTCCTTACGGGGTAGCGAGGCCGAACGAGCAGTACTTC. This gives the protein CASSPYGVARPNEQYF.

The CDR3 sequence: CASREGKLAGITDTQYF. In nucleotides, the CDR3 is TGCGCCAGCAGAGAGGGAAAACTAGCGGGGATCACAGATACGCAGTATTTT. The chain couples TRBV5-1 to TRBJ2-3, with 10 bases identical to TRBD2. V lost 5 bases, J lost 2 bases, and 11 bases stayed unmatched. The CDR3 loop spans 17 amino acids. Germline V gives CDR1 SGHRS, CDR2 YFSETQ.

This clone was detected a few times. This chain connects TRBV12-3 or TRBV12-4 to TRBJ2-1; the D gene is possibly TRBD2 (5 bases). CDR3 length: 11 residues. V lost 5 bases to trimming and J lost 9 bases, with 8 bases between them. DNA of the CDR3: TGTGCCAGCAGTCCAGGAGGTGAGCAGTTCTTC. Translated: CASSPGGEQFF.

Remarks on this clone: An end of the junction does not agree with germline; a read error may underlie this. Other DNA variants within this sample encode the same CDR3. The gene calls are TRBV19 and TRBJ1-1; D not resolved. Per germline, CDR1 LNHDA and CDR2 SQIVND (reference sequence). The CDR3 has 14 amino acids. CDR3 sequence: CASSIDSRLTEVFF. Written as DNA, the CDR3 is TGTGCCAGTAGTATAGACAGCCGACTCACTGAAGTTTTCTTT.

The CDR3 DNA reads TGCGCCAGCAGCTTGGGTCTAGCGGGAGGTCGGCGCGGGGAGCTGTTTTTT. Protein sequence: CASSLGLAGGRRGELFF. The V and J genes are TRBV5-1 and TRBJ2-2, with 11 nucleotides matching TRBD2. Germline V gene lookup returns CDR1 SGHRS and CDR2 YFSETQ. The ends lost 0 bases at V and 7 bases at J; junction bases unmatched: 8. This CDR3 spans 17 amino acids.

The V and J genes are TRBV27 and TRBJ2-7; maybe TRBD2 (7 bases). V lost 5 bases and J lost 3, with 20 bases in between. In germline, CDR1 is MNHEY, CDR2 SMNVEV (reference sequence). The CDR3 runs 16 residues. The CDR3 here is CASSPSAGGPYYEQYF. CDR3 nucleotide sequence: TGTGCCAGCAGTCCTTCGGCCGGGGGGCCCTACTACGAGCAGTACTTC.

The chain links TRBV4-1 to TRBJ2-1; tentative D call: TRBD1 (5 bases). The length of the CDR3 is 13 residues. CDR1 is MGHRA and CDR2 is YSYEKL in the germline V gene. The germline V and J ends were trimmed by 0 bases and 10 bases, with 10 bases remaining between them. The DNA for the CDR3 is TGCGCCAGCAGCCAAGACCAGGGTTGGGAGCAGTTCTTC. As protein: CASSQDQGWEQFF.

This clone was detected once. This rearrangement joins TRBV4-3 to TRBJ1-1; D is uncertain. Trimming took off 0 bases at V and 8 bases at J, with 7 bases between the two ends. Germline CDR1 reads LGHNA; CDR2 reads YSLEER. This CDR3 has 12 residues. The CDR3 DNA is TGCGCCAGCAGCCAAGATTCGCGGGAAGCTTTCTTT. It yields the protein CASSQDSREAFF.

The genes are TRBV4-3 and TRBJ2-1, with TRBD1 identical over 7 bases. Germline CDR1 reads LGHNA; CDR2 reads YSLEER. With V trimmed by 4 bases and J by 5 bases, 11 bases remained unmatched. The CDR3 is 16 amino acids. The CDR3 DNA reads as TGCGCCAGCAGCCGTTCCGGGACAGCAATGAACAATGAGCAGTTCTTC. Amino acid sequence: CASSRSGTAMNNEQFF.

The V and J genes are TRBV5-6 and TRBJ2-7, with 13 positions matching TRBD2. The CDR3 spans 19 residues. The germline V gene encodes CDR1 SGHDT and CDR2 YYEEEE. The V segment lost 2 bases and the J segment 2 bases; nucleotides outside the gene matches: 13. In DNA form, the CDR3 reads TGTGCCAGCAGCTTTCTCCCAAAACTAGCGGGAGGGGAGACCTACGAGCAGTACTTC. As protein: CASSFLPKLAGGETYEQYF.

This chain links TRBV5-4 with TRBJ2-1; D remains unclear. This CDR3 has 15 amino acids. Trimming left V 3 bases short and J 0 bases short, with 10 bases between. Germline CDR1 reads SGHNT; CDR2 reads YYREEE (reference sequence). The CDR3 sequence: CASSSRLSSYNEQFF. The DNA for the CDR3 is TGTGCCAGCAGCTCCCGACTGAGCTCCTACAATGAGCAGTTCTTC.

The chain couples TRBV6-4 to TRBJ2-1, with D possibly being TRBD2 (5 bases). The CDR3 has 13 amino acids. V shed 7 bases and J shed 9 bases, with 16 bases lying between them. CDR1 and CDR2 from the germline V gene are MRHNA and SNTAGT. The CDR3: CASIPRRPTEQFF. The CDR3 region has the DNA TGTGCCAGCATCCCCCGGAGGCCTACTGAGCAGTTCTTC.

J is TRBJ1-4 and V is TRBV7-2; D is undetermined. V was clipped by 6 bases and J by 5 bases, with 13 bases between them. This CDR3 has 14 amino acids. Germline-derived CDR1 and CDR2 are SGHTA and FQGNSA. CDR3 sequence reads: CASSTGIGNEKLFF. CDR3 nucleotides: TGTGCCAGCAGTACCGGGATAGGCAATGAAAAACTGTTTTTT.

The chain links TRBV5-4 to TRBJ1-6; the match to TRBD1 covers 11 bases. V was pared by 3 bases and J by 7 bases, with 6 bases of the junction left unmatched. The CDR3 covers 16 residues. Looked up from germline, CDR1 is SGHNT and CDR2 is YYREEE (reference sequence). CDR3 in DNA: TGTGCCAGCAGCTCGGCCCGGGACAGGGGGAATTCACCCCTCCACTTT. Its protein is CASSSARDRGNSPLHF.

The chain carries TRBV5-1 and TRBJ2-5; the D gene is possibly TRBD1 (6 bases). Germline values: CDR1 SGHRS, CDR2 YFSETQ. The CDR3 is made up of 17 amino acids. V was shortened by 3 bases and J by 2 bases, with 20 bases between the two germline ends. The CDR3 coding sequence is TGCGCCAGCAGCTCCCTCCCGACAGGATCAGGACAAGAGACCCAGTACTTC. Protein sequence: CASSSLPTGSGQETQYF.

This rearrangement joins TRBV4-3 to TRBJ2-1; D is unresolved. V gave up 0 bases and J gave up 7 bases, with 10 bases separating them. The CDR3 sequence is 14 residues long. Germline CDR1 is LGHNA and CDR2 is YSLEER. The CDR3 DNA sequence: TGCGCCAGCAGCCAAGATTCTCATACAAATGAGCAGTTCTTC. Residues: CASSQDSHTNEQFF.

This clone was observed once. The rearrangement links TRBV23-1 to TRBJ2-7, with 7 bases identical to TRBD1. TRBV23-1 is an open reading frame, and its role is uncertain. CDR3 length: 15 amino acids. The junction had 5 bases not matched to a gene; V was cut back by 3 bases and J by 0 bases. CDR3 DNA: TGCGCCAGCAGTCACCCGGGACAGAACTCCTACGAGCAGTACTTC. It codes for CASSHPGQNSYEQYF.

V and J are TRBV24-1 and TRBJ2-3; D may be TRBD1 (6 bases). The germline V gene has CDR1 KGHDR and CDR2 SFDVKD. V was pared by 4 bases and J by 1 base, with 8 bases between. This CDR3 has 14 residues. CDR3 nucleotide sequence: TGTGCCACCAGTGACGCAGGGGGCACAGATACGCAGTATTTT. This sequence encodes CATSDAGGTDTQYF.

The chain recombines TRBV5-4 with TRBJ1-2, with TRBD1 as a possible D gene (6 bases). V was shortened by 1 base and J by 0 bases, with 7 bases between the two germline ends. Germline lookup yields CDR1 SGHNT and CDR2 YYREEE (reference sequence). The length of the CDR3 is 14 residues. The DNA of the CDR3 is TGTGCCAGCAGCTTGTGGGGGCCTAACTATGGCTACACCTTC. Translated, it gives CASSLWGPNYGYTF.